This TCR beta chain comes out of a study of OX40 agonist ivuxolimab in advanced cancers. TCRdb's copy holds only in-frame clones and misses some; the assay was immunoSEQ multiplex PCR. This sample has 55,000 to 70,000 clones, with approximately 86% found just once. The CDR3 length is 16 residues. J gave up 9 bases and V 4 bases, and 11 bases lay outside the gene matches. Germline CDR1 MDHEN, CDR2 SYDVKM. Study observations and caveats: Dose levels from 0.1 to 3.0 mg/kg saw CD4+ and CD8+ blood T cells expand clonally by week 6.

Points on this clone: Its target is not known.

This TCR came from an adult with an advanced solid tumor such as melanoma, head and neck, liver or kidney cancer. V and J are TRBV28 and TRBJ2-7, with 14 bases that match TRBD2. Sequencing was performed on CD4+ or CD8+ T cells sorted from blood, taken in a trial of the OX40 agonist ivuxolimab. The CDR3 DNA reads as TGTGCCAGCAGTTCCAGACTAGCGGGGGGGTTTGAAGTGCAGTACTTC. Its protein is CASSSRLAGGFEVQYF.